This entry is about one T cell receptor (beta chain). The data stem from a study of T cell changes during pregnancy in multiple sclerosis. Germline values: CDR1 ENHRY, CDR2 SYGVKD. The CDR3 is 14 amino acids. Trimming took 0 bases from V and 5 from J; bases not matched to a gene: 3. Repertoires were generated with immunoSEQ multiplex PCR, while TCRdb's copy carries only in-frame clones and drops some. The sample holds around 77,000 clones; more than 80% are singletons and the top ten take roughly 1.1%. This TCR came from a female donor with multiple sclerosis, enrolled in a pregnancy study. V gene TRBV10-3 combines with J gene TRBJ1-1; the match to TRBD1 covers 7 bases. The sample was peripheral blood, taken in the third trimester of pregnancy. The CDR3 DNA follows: TGTGCCATCAGTGAGTCTCAGGGGGGTACTGAAGCTTTCTTT. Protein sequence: CAISESQGGTEAFF.